The 17 T cell receptor beta chains given below trace back to one sample, sequenced in a study of graft-versus-host responses after intestinal transplantation. Antigens for these TCRs are unknown. Measured with immunoSEQ multiplex PCR; TCRdb has only the in-frame clones, and not every one. In the table there are 90,000 to 150,000 clones, about 93% of which are singletons. The source material was unstimulated CD4+ T cells sorted from spleen or lymph node cells, sampled before intestinal transplant. These receptors all come from a human donor who received an intestinal transplant.

The chain carries TRBV4-2 and TRBJ1-1; TRBD1 aligns across 7 bases. The CDR3 consists of 16 residues. Germline lookup yields CDR1 LGHNA and CDR2 YNFKEQ. V lost 4 bases and J lost 0; bases outside the gene matches: 8. The CDR3 bases are TGTGCCAGCAGCCGAGCCGGGGGACAGTTGAACACTGAAGCTTTCTTT. Its protein is CASSRAGGQLNTEAFF.

This clone was detected once. The V and J genes are TRBV5-1 and TRBJ2-7; 10 bases map to TRBD1. The CDR3 totals 14 residues. The V segment lost 4 bases and the J segment 2 bases; nucleotides outside the gene matches: 3. Germline V gene lookup returns CDR1 SGHRS and CDR2 YFSETQ. CDR3 nucleotides: TGCGCCAGCAGCGGGGGACAGGGGACCTACGAGCAGTACTTC. Protein: CASSGGQGTYEQYF.

V gene TRBV29-1 combines with J gene TRBJ1-2; D unclear. The V and J ends lost 3 bases and 0 bases respectively, with 17 bases between them. There are 16 residues in the CDR3. From germline, CDR1 is SQVTM and CDR2 ANQGSEA. Here the CDR3 DNA reads TGCAGCGTTGAGGAAGATGTGTACACAGCTAACTATGGCTACACCTTC. It specifies CSVEEDVYTANYGYTF.

The chain employs TRBV10-2 and TRBJ1-2, with D perhaps TRBD1 (5 bases). Trimming shortened V by 7 bases and J by 5 bases, and 14 bases separated the two germline ends. The germline gives CDR1 WSHSY, CDR2 SAAADI. The CDR3 has 13 amino acids. This CDR3 is CASTLEGRYGYTF. The CDR3 nucleotides read TGCGCCAGCACTCTAGAGGGGCGATATGGCTACACCTTC.

The J gene is TRBJ1-2, the V gene TRBV5-1; TRBD1 might be the D (6 bases). V was trimmed by 4 bases and J by 4 bases, leaving 17 bases between them. Germline-derived CDR1 and CDR2 are SGHRS and YFSETQ. This CDR3 has 15 amino acids. CDR3 residues: CASSTGRGAGYGYTF. In DNA form, the CDR3 reads TGCGCCAGCAGCACAGGCCGGGGGGCTGGCTATGGCTACACCTTC.

CDR3 nucleotides: TGTGCCAGCAGTGATTGGACCGACTACGAGCAGTACTTC. Protein product: CASSDWTDYEQYF. This sequence joins TRBV2 and TRBJ2-7, with unresolved D. This CDR3 is 13 amino acids long. Trimming cost V 3 bases and J 3 bases, with 9 bases left between them. In germline, CDR1 is SNHLY, CDR2 FYNNEI.

This clone was seen only a few times. The rearrangement links TRBV4-1 to TRBJ1-2; 9 nucleotides agree with TRBD1. Germline V CDR1 and CDR2: MGHRA, YSYEKL. Unmatched junction bases numbered 2, after V lost 4 bases and J lost 2 bases. The CDR3 loop spans 14 amino acids. In DNA, the CDR3 is TGCGCCAGCAGCCGGGACAGGGCAAACTATGGCTACACCTTC. This sequence encodes CASSRDRANYGYTF.

The J gene is TRBJ2-7, the V gene TRBV27, with 15 bases identical to TRBD2. CDR3 length: 17 residues. The trim removed 6 bases at V and 4 bases at J, leaving 10 bases unmatched. Germline V lookup: CDR1 MNHEY, CDR2 SMNVEV (reference sequence). The CDR3 bases are TGTGCCAGCAGCCGACCACTAGGACTAGCGGGAGGGTACGAGCAGTACTTC. This codes for CASSRPLGLAGGYEQYF.

The V call is TRBV18, the J call TRBJ2-7; 8 positions match TRBD2. The CDR3 sequence is 14 residues long. The V gene's germline CDR1 is KGHSH and CDR2 LQKENI. The trim removed 3 bases at V and 2 bases at J, leaving 3 bases unmatched. The CDR3 here is CASSPRTSPYEQYF. The CDR3 nucleotides read TGTGCCAGCTCACCCAGGACTAGCCCCTACGAGCAGTACTTC.

J is TRBJ1-1 and V is TRBV11-2, with a possible D match to TRBD1 (6 bases). The V and J ends lost 2 bases and 4 bases respectively, with 8 bases between them. The CDR3 has 13 amino acids. The germline V gene encodes CDR1 SGHAT and CDR2 FQNNGV. CDR3 region: CASSLQGFTEAFF. The CDR3, as DNA: TGTGCCAGCAGCTTACAGGGGTTCACTGAAGCTTTCTTT.

The chain is built from TRBV11-2 and TRBJ1-5; the D is unclear. The CDR3 contains 15 residues. The germline gives CDR1 SGHAT, CDR2 FQNNGV. V gave up 0 bases and J gave up 6 bases, with 12 bases separating them. CDR3 residues: CASSLEAGWGQPQHF. In nucleotides, the CDR3 is TGTGCCAGCAGCTTAGAAGCGGGCTGGGGTCAGCCCCAGCATTTT.

The chain uses TRBV11-3 and TRBJ2-3; TRBD2 agrees at 11 bases. With 5 bases clipped from V and 2 bases from J, the junction kept 6 bases outside the gene matches. Germline V gives CDR1 SGHNT, CDR2 YENEEA. The CDR3 is made up of 16 amino acids. The CDR3 is CASSPGLAAYTDTQYF. The DNA of the CDR3 is TGTGCCAGCAGCCCGGGACTAGCGGCTTACACAGATACGCAGTATTTT.

V and J are TRBV9 and TRBJ2-3, with 10 bases identical to TRBD1. Germline CDR1 SGDLS, CDR2 YYNGEE. This CDR3 region has 15 residues. J lost 4 bases, V lost 0 bases, and 2 bases had no gene match. CDR3 region: CASSVDGQGADTQYF. DNA for the CDR3: TGTGCCAGCAGCGTAGATGGACAGGGGGCAGATACGCAGTATTTT. The complete variable domain, with remaining parts taken from reference TRBV9 and TRBJ2-3, reads DSGVTQTPKHLITATGQRVTLRCSPRSGDLSVYWYQQSLDQGLQFLIQYYNGEERAKGNILERFSAQQFPDLHSELNLSSLELGDSALYFCASSVDGQGADTQYFGPGTRLTVL.

This clone came up once. This chain uses TRBV10-1 with TRBJ2-7, with a weak D call TRBD2 (5 bases). The CDR3 length is 15 residues. The ends were cut back, 2 bases at V and 5 bases at J, with 16 bases in the middle. Germline CDR1 reads WNHNN; CDR2 reads SYGVQD (reference sequence). The chain's CDR3 is CASSEQSPGENEQYF. The CDR3, as DNA: TGCGCCAGCAGTGAGCAGTCCCCCGGGGAAAACGAGCAGTACTTC.

This chain links TRBV6-5 with TRBJ2-7; the match to TRBD2 covers 10 bases. After removal of 9 bases from V and 0 bases from J, the junction contained 8 bases not matched to a gene. The CDR3 totals 15 residues. CDR1 and CDR2 from the germline V gene are MNHEY and SVGAGI. CDR3: CASTKGTSASYEQYF. As DNA, the CDR3 is TGTGCCAGTACGAAGGGGACTAGCGCCTCCTACGAGCAGTACTTC.

The V gene is TRBV9, the J gene TRBJ2-3; 14 bases fit TRBD2. Germline assignment: CDR1 SGDLS and CDR2 YYNGEE. The CDR3 has 14 residues. Trimming cost V 1 base and J 12 bases; bases outside gene matches: 4. CDR3 nucleotide sequence: TGTGCCAGCAGCGTATCGACTAGCGGGAGGGCCCAGTATTTT. This translates into CASSVSTSGRAQYF.

J is TRBJ2-7 and V is TRBV14, with TRBD2 matching over 7 bases. J gave up 3 bases and V 4 bases, and 9 bases lay outside the gene matches. The CDR3 contains 15 residues. From germline, CDR1 is SGHDN and CDR2 FVKESK. CDR3 DNA: TGTGCCAGCAGCCCCAGCGGGACGGGATTCTACGAGCAGTACTTC. Residues: CASSPSGTGFYEQYF.